This entry describes one TCR beta chain. PCR or immunohistochemistry showed mismatch repair deficiency in every enrolled patient. The TCR-sequenced patients were three responders to pembrolizumab. Clones were sequenced by immunoSEQ multiplex PCR, and TCRdb holds only the in-frame ones, with some missing. The sample records 85,000 to 130,000 clones, 82% being singletons. This entry is derived from a study of PD-1 blockade in mismatch repair-deficient tumors. Study background: All were previously treated, progressing patients with over 9 mismatch repair-deficient cancer types.

The germline V gene encodes CDR1 SEHNR and CDR2 FQNEAQ (reference sequence). J gave up 1 base and V 5 bases, and 9 bases lay outside the gene matches. The CDR3 is made up of 16 amino acids. The source of this sequence is an adult with mismatch repair-deficient cancer. The V and J genes are TRBV7-9 and TRBJ2-3; 7 bases map to TRBD2. The sequencing used peripheral blood, collected 30 to 36 weeks after starting pembrolizumab. CDR3 sequence reads: CASSGGAGRRTDTQYF. The CDR3 nucleotides are TGTGCCAGCAGCGGGGGAGCCGGGAGGCGCACAGATACGCAGTATTTT.